The 18 T cell receptor beta chains below were found in one sample sequenced in a study of a mutant IDH1 vaccine in newly diagnosed glioma. Sequencing used immunoSEQ multiplex PCR; TCRdb keeps in-frame clones, though not all of them. Here the sample spans about 38,000 clones, 81% being singletons. Specified time point: week 23, last vaccination. A 20-mer mutant IDH1 peptide at 300 ug was injected subcutaneously with topical imiquimod. These receptors are not linked to any known antigen. The sequenced sample was PBMCs, obtained from a glioma patient whose treatment included an IDH1 peptide vaccine. These receptors all stem from a man aged 40-49 years with glioma.

Only a few counts were recorded for this clone. The CDR3 DNA is TGCGCCAGCATGACGGGACAGGGGTACACCGGGGAGCTGTTTTTT. It is translated as CASMTGQGYTGELFF. The chain uses TRBV10-2 and TRBJ2-2; 10 bases are shared with TRBD1. Germline CDR1 reads WSHSY; CDR2 reads SAAADI. The CDR3 has 15 residues. Trimming cost V 7 bases and J 3 bases; bases outside gene matches: 5.

J is TRBJ1-5 and V is TRBV6-5; D might be TRBD1 (5 bases). In germline, CDR1 is MNHEY, CDR2 SVGAGI. The CDR3 sequence is 14 residues long. Trimming cost V 4 bases and J 1 base, with 8 bases left between them. CDR3 DNA sequence: TGTGCCAGCAGTTCCGGGGCGAGCAATCAGCCCCAGCATTTT. This encodes CASSSGASNQPQHF.

V gene TRBV30 combines with J gene TRBJ2-2, with D hard to call. The CDR3 has 14 amino acids. Germline CDR1 reads GTSNPN; CDR2 reads SVGIG (reference sequence). V was pared by 3 bases and J by 4 bases, with 12 bases between. The chain's CDR3 is CAWRGTVITGELFF. The DNA of the CDR3 is TGTGCCTGGAGAGGAACTGTAATCACCGGGGAGCTGTTTTTT.

The chain joins TRBV19 to TRBJ2-3, with TRBD2 matching 10 bases. This CDR3 spans 16 amino acids. Germline V lookup: CDR1 LNHDA, CDR2 SQIVND (reference sequence). V was pared by 6 bases and J by 1 base, with 7 bases of the junction left unmatched. CDR3 loop: CASRSGTSVGTDTQYF. The CDR3 DNA reads TGTGCCAGTAGATCCGGGACTAGCGTGGGCACAGATACGCAGTATTTT.

On this clone: This CDR3 is also generated by other DNA sequences in the sample. The V and J genes are TRBV5-1 and TRBJ1-1, with TRBD1 as a possible D gene (6 bases). V gave up 4 bases and J gave up 0 bases, with 16 bases separating them. Germline CDR1 SGHRS, CDR2 YFSETQ. The CDR3 totals 16 residues. The CDR3 region is CASSTLPGHMNTEAFF. The CDR3 DNA sequence: TGCGCCAGCAGCACTCTTCCGGGACATATGAACACTGAAGCTTTCTTT.

The V gene is TRBV7-2, the J gene TRBJ1-3, with D perhaps matching TRBD1 (5 bases). The CDR3 spans 14 residues. Germline V gene data show CDR1 as SGHTA and CDR2 as FQGNSA. V lost 4 bases and J lost 2, with 9 bases in between. CDR3 sequence reads: CASSYQGTGNTIYF. CDR3 nucleotides: TGTGCCAGCAGCTACCAGGGAACTGGAAACACCATATATTTT. The full variable domain, with the rest looked up from reference TRBV7-2 and TRBJ1-3, is GAGVSQSPSNKVTEKGKDVELRCDPISGHTALYWYRQSLGQGLEFLIYFQGNSAPDKSGLPSDRFSAERTGGSVSTLTIQRTQQEDSAVYLCASSYQGTGNTIYFGEGSWLTVV.

The rearrangement links TRBV6-5 to TRBJ1-4; D is undetermined. The CDR3 is made up of 16 amino acids. CDR1 MNHEY and CDR2 SVGAGI come from the germline V gene. The ends were cut back, 3 bases at V and 0 bases at J, with 11 bases in the middle. The CDR3 DNA sequence: TGTGCCAGCAGTTATTTTACCCCTGCAACTAATGAAAAACTGTTTTTT. The encoded protein is CASSYFTPATNEKLFF.

V is TRBV6-5 and J is TRBJ1-2; TRBD1 matches 8 bases. J lost 0 bases, V lost 6 bases, and 3 bases had no gene match. The CDR3 sequence is 14 residues long. Germline V gene sequence: CDR1 MNHEY, CDR2 SVGAGI. The CDR3 sequence is CASRKTGANYGYTF. In DNA, the CDR3 is TGTGCCAGCAGAAAGACAGGGGCTAACTATGGCTACACCTTC.

This clone was observed a few times. The J gene is TRBJ2-3, the V gene TRBV14; a possible D gene is TRBD1 (5 bases). This CDR3 spans 17 amino acids. V lost 1 base, J lost 1 base, and 15 bases lay in between. Germline V gives CDR1 SGHDN, CDR2 FVKESK. CDR3 nucleotides: TGTGCCAGCAGCCAAGGGTGGGGCAGGATGGGCACAGATACGCAGTATTTT. This translates into CASSQGWGRMGTDTQYF.

This chain joins TRBV7-2 and TRBJ2-4, with D perhaps matching TRBD2 (5 bases). Germline CDR1 and CDR2: SGHTA and FQGNSA. Trimming took 2 bases from V and 7 from J, leaving 18 bases between them. This CDR3 contains 16 residues. The chain's CDR3 is CASSLTGLDPFNIQYF. In DNA, the CDR3 is TGTGCCAGCAGCTTAACGGGGTTGGACCCCTTTAACATTCAGTACTTC.

Relative to its sample, this clone is medium-sized. The chain recombines TRBV23-1 with TRBJ1-1; D gene uncertain. TRBV23-1 is recorded as an ORF, its role being uncertain. The CDR3 is 18 amino acids. V was cut by 6 bases and J by 4 bases, with 27 bases left in between. In nucleotides, the CDR3 is TGCGCCAGCAGCCGCGTCGGGGATCGAAAAGGTTGCGGCACTGAAGCTTTCTTT. Translating gives CASSRVGDRKGCGTEAFF.

This clone was recorded once. The CDR3 DNA sequence: TGTGCCAGCAGCGTAAGGGGACAGGGTGTAGGGTACGATGAGCAGTTCTTC. Translating it yields CASSVRGQGVGYDEQFF. The chain employs TRBV9 and TRBJ2-1; 9 bases map to TRBD1. There are 17 residues in the CDR3. Germline lookup yields CDR1 SGDLS and CDR2 YYNGEE. The trim removed 1 base at V and 8 bases at J, leaving 13 bases unmatched.

V gene TRBV7-2 combines with J gene TRBJ2-7; weak D call: TRBD1 (5 bases). Trimming stripped 0 bases from V and 3 bases from J, with 9 bases between. The CDR3 contains 14 residues. Germline V gene data show CDR1 as SGHTA and CDR2 as FQGNSA. In DNA, the CDR3 is TGTGCCAGCAGCTTAGCGGGGCATCGCTACGAGCAGTACTTC. Protein sequence: CASSLAGHRYEQYF.

This clone was seen just once. The V and J genes are TRBV5-4 and TRBJ2-5; D possibly corresponds to TRBD1 (5 bases). The CDR3 sequence is 13 residues long. V was trimmed by 2 bases and J by 1 base, leaving 6 bases between them. Per germline, CDR1 SGHNT and CDR2 YYREEE (reference sequence). DNA for the CDR3: TGTGCCAGCAGCTTCAGGGCCCAAGAGACCCAGTACTTC. It translates to CASSFRAQETQYF.

The V and J genes are TRBV18 and TRBJ1-2, with D maybe TRBD1 (5 bases). With 3 bases removed from V and 2 bases from J, the gap between germline ends came to 19 bases. The CDR3 is 17 residues long. The germline V gene has CDR1 KGHSH and CDR2 LQKENI. CDR3 in amino acids: CASSPVGASLFNYGYTF. In nucleotides, the CDR3 is TGTGCCAGCTCACCCGTAGGGGCCTCCCTTTTCAACTATGGCTACACCTTC.

This chain links TRBV4-3 with TRBJ2-1; 10 bases fit TRBD2. Per germline, CDR1 LGHNA and CDR2 YSLEER. V was pared by 0 bases and J by 10 bases, with 12 bases of the junction left unmatched. The CDR3 runs to 17 residues. In DNA, the CDR3 is TGCGCCAGCAGCCAAGACGCAAGCAGCGGGGGGGCCAGAGAGCAGTTCTTC. This codes for CASSQDASSGGAREQFF.

V gene TRBV4-2 combines with J gene TRBJ1-1; D call uncertain. The CDR3 has 13 amino acids. Germline-derived CDR1 and CDR2 are LGHNA and YNFKEQ. Trimming left V 3 bases short and J 4 bases short, with 9 bases between. The CDR3 coding sequence is TGTGCCAGCAGCCAGCCAACGGGCACTGAAGCTTTCTTT. Protein: CASSQPTGTEAFF.

The V and J genes are TRBV2 and TRBJ1-4; D remains ambiguous. There are 15 residues in the CDR3. Between the trimmed V and J ends, which lost 0 bases and 4 bases, there was a span of 9 bases. Germline V CDR1 and CDR2: SNHLY, FYNNEI. The CDR3 here is CASSEAGKDNEKLFF. The CDR3 nucleotides are TGTGCCAGCAGTGAAGCGGGGAAAGATAATGAAAAACTGTTTTTT. Drawing the rest from reference TRBV2 and TRBJ1-4, the complete variable domain is EPEVTQTPSHQVTQMGQEVILRCVPISNHLYFYWYRQILGQKVEFLVSFYNNEISEKSEIFDDQFSVERPDGSNFTLKIRSTKLEDSAMYFCASSEAGKDNEKLFFGSGTQLSVL.